The clone carrying this T cell receptor beta chain was observed a few times. Trimming removed 5 bases from V and 6 bases from J, with 11 bases in between. From germline, CDR1 is SGHTA and CDR2 FQGNSA. The CDR3 spans 13 residues. Here immunoSEQ multiplex PCR was the method, and the copy in TCRdb shows in-frame clones only, minus some. Among over 45,000 clones, more than 80% were seen once, and the ten largest hold 0.45% to 0.65%. This entry is derived from a study of T cell changes during pregnancy in multiple sclerosis. This sequence originates from a female donor with multiple sclerosis, enrolled in a pregnancy study. The sequencing used CD4+ T cells from peripheral blood mononuclear cells, collected in the first trimester of pregnancy. The J gene is TRBJ1-5, the V gene TRBV7-2, with D possibly matching TRBD1 (6 bases). CDR3 protein: CASSLQGGQPQHF. CDR3 nucleotide sequence: TGTGCCAGCAGCCTACAGGGTGGTCAGCCCCAGCATTTT. Full variable domain (outside the CDR3, taken from reference TRBV7-2 and TRBJ1-5): GAGVSQSPSNKVTEKGKDVELRCDPISGHTALYWYRQSLGQGLEFLIYFQGNSAPDKSGLPSDRFSAERTGGSVSTLTIQRTQQEDSAVYLCASSLQGGQPQHFGDGTRLSIL.